The rows below give T cell receptor beta chains drawn from one sample of a study of blood T cell repertoires in COVID-19. The method was immunoSEQ multiplex PCR; TCRdb's version includes in-frame clones alone and lacks a portion of them. In the table there are under 200,000 clones, 77% of which are singletons. Source material: peripheral blood. These receptors came from a man in his 70s with acute or convalescent COVID-19. CDR3s include the opening cysteine and the closing phenylalanine or tryptophan. The D gene is left open where the match is weak. Clone size, where shown, is once, few, many, or a class for clones that have expanded.

TRBJ1-2	TRBV4-1	NA	NA	TGCGCCAGCAGCCAAGATTCTCCACTCAATGGCTACACCTTC	CASSQDSPLNGYTF
TRBJ1-1	TRBV19	NA	TRBD1	TGTGCCAGTAGTATCGGCGCAGGGGGTTCGACTTTCTTT	CASSIGAGGSTFF
TRBJ2-7	TRBV5-4	NA	NA	TGTGCCAGCAGCACCGGGGGGACAGGCTACGAGCAGTACTTC	CASSTGGTGYEQYF
TRBJ1-6	TRBV3-1/TRBV3-2	NA	TRBD1	TGTGCCAGCAGCCAAGGGACAGGGGTGTCACCCCTCCACTTT	CASSQGTGVSPLHF
TRBJ2-7	TRBV6-5	NA	TRBD2	TGTGCCAGCAAGAGGGCTAGCGGCTACTACGAGCAGTACTTC	CASKRASGYYEQYF
TRBJ2-7	TRBV11-3	few	TRBD1	TGTGCCAGCAGCGCCGGACAGGGGGCCTCCTACGAGCAGTACTTC	CASSAGQGASYEQYF
TRBJ2-3	TRBV28	NA	TRBD2	TGTGCCAGCAGTTTCCTTACCTACAGTACTAGCGGGAGAACGCACGGCACAGATACGCAGTATTTT	CASSFLTYSTSGRTHGTDTQYF
TRBJ2-1	TRBV18	NA	TRBD2	TGTGCCAGCTCACCAGGGGTATTAGCGGGGGGTCTAAGCTCCTACAATGAGCAGTTCTTC	CASSPGVLAGGLSSYNEQFF
TRBJ1-1	TRBV27	NA	NA	TGTGCCAGCAGTTTAGGGAGTGAAGCTTTCTTT	CASSLGSEAFF
TRBJ2-2	TRBV3-1/TRBV3-2	NA	NA	TGTGCCAGCAGCCTCGTGAGCGGGAACACCGGGGAGCTGTTTTTT	CASSLVSGNTGELFF
TRBJ2-1	TRBV10-3	NA	TRBD1	TGTGCCATCAGACCCGGGGACAGGGGCGATGAGCAGTTCTTC	CAIRPGDRGDEQFF
TRBJ1-1	TRBV5-1	NA	NA	TGCGCCAGCAGAGGTCAGGGGCCGAACACTGAAGCTTTCTTT	CASRGQGPNTEAFF
TRBJ2-3	TRBV19	NA	TRBD2	TGTGCCACCCTAGCGGAACGCACAGATACGCAGTATTTT	CATLAERTDTQYF
TRBJ2-1	TRBV27	NA	TRBD2	TGTGCCAGCAGTCTCGTCGGGGGGGCAGGGGCCGCCTACAATGAGCAGTTCTTC	CASSLVGGAGAAYNEQFF
TRBJ2-3	TRBV14	NA	NA	TGTGCCAGCAGCCAAGATAGAGCGGCCTACTCTAGCACAGATACGCAGTATTTT	CASSQDRAAYSSTDTQYF
TRBJ2-5	TRBV14	NA	TRBD1	TGTGCCAGCAGCCTGCGGACAGGGGGGGAGACCCAGTACTTC	CASSLRTGGETQYF
TRBJ1-5	TRBV28	NA	NA	TGTGCCAGCAGGCCGGGACAAAGCCATCAGCCCCAGCATTTT	CASRPGQSHQPQHF
TRBJ2-2	TRBV9	NA	NA	TGTGCCAGCAGCGTAGGGGAGGCCGGGGAGCTGTTTTTT	CASSVGEAGELFF
TRBJ2-1	TRBV11-3	NA	NA	TGTGCCAGCAGCCCCGGGGGACGGACTAACAATGAGCAGTTCTTC	CASSPGGRTNNEQFF
TRBJ1-2	TRBV19	few	TRBD1	TGTGCCAGTAGTCCCGGACAGGAAGTATATGGCTACACCTTC	CASSPGQEVYGYTF
TRBJ2-2	TRBV3-1/TRBV3-2	few	NA	TGTGCCAGCAGCCCCGGACTGAACACCGGGGAGCTGTTTTTT	CASSPGLNTGELFF
TRBJ2-1	TRBV2	NA	TRBD2	TGTGCCAGCAGTGAAGATGGCGGGGGGTCGGGGAATGAGCAGTTCTTC	CASSEDGGGSGNEQFF
TRBJ1-1	TRBV28	NA	NA	TGTGCCACCACCTTACAGGAGAACACTGAAGCTTTCTTT	CATTLQENTEAFF
TRBJ1-2	TRBV19	few	TRBD1	TGTGCCAGTAGTAAAGGACAGGGGGACTATGGCTACACCTTC	CASSKGQGDYGYTF
TRBJ2-7	TRBV6-2/TRBV6-3	NA	NA	TGTGCCAGCAGTTACCTATCTGACAGTTCCCGTTCCTACGAGCAGTACTTC	CASSYLSDSSRSYEQYF
TRBJ2-7	TRBV6-5	NA	TRBD1	TGTGCCAGCAGCCAGACAGGGGGCTACCACGAGCAGTACTTC	CASSQTGGYHEQYF
TRBJ1-4	TRBV11-3	NA	TRBD1	TGTGCCAGCAGCCCCGGGACAGGGCCTGAAAAACTGTTTTTT	CASSPGTGPEKLFF
TRBJ1-2	TRBV27	few	TRBD1	TGTGCCAGCACCACAGGGGGTTCCTATGGCTACACCTTC	CASTTGGSYGYTF
TRBJ1-5	TRBV5-1	NA	NA	TGCGCCAGCAGCGGAGGGGATCACGGTCAGCCCCAGCATTTT	CASSGGDHGQPQHF
TRBJ2-2	TRBV5-1	NA	TRBD2	TGCGCCAGCAGCTTGGGACTAGCAAACACCGGGGAGCTGTTTTTT	CASSLGLANTGELFF
TRBJ1-5	TRBV15	once	NA	TGTGCCGCCAGCAGAGATCAGCAGGGTTATCAGCCCCAGCATTTT	CAASRDQQGYQPQHF
TRBJ1-1	TRBV19	NA	NA	TGTGCCAGTAGTATAACAACACCGAACACTGAAGCTTTCTTT	CASSITTPNTEAFF
TRBJ2-7	TRBV27	NA	NA	TGTGCCAGCACCCCTCCGGGACTCCCCCACGAGCAGTACTTC	CASTPPGLPHEQYF
TRBJ1-1	TRBV6-6	NA	NA	TGTGCCAGCAGCCTACCCCCTGAGGTGTTCGTCGAAGCTTTCTTT	CASSLPPEVFVEAFF
TRBJ1-5	TRBV19	NA	NA	TGTGCCAGTAAAGGGGCTAAGCCGTATAGCAATCAGCCCCAGCATTTT	CASKGAKPYSNQPQHF
TRBJ2-6	TRBV28	once	NA	TGTGCCAGCAGTTTAATCGGGGTAGCTGGGGCCAACGTCCTGACTTTC	CASSLIGVAGANVLTF
TRBJ2-7	TRBV27	NA	NA	TGTGCCAGCAGTCCCGCGTTGGGACAAGTTTTCCTCGAGCAGTACTTC	CASSPALGQVFLEQYF
TRBJ1-1	TRBV13	NA	NA	TGTGCCAGCAGCCCCCCCAGGGATAACACTGAAGCTTTCTTT	CASSPPRDNTEAFF
TRBJ2-1	TRBV12-3/TRBV12-4	once	NA	TGTGCCAGCACCGGGTGGGTTGGCGATGAGCAGTTCTTC	CASTGWVGDEQFF
TRBJ2-5	TRBV6-5	once	NA	TGTGCCAGCACCACCCCTGGGGGGCAAGAGACCCAGTACTTC	CASTTPGGQETQYF
TRBJ2-1	TRBV7-2	NA	TRBD1	TGTGCCAGCAGCTTATTCGGGACAGGGCGGCGTTTCTTC	CASSLFGTGRRFF
TRBJ2-2	TRBV18	once	NA	TGTGCCAGCTCACGAACATTAACAGGGTCCGGGGAGCTGTTTTTT	CASSRTLTGSGELFF
TRBJ2-5	TRBV12-5	NA	NA	TGTGCTAGTGGTTTGGGGGGCGAGTGGGAGACCCAGTACTTC	CASGLGGEWETQYF
TRBJ2-3	TRBV23-1	few	TRBD2	TGCGCCAGCAGTCAGATAGCGGGGGGGCCCGGTACGCAGTATTTT	CASSQIAGGPGTQYF
TRBJ1-6	TRBV19	once	NA	TGTGCCAGTAAAGGGACTCAAAAATCACCCCTCCACTTT	CASKGTQKSPLHF
TRBJ1-1	TRBV5-8	once	TRBD1	TGTGCCAGCAGGCAAAGGACAGGGAGAAACACTGAAGCTTTCTTT	CASRQRTGRNTEAFF